This is a list of T cell receptor beta chains from one sample in a study of blood T cell repertoires in COVID-19. Using immunoSEQ multiplex PCR, the repertoire was profiled, and TCRdb retains in-frame clones only, with some absent. The sample contains 55,000 to 70,000 clones, almost 80% of which appear only once. Material for sequencing was peripheral blood. The source is a man aged 60 to 69 with acute or convalescent COVID-19. CDR3s include the opening cysteine and the closing phenylalanine or tryptophan. The order of the fields is J gene, clone size, D gene, V gene, CDR3 protein, CDR3 DNA. D genes are given only for firm matches. Expanded clones get a size class; other rows say once, few or many, or leave the size out.

J: TRBJ1-3; size: few; D: -; V: TRBV6-5; CDR3: CASRAPGNTIYF; DNA: TGTGCCAGCAGAGCCCCGGGAAACACCATATATTTT
J: TRBJ2-3; size: -; D: TRBD2; V: TRBV24-1; CDR3: CATSDSGGGASDTQYF; DNA: TGTGCCACCAGTGATTCCGGCGGGGGGGCGTCAGATACGCAGTATTTT
J: TRBJ2-1; size: few; D: TRBD2; V: TRBV5-4; CDR3: CASGRTSGGPSSSYNEQFF; DNA: TGTGCCAGCGGCCGGACTAGCGGGGGGCCCTCGAGCTCCTACAATGAGCAGTTCTTC
J: TRBJ2-1; size: few; D: -; V: TRBV7-2; CDR3: CASTKTGTAYNYEQFF; DNA: TGTGCCAGCACTAAAACCGGGACTGCGTATAACTATGAGCAGTTCTTC
J: TRBJ1-1; size: -; D: TRBD1; V: TRBV27; CDR3: CASSLQQGMAAFF; DNA: TGTGCCAGCAGTTTACAACAGGGGATGGCAGCTTTCTTT
J: TRBJ1-4; size: once; D: -; V: TRBV7-9; CDR3: CASRWQANEKLFF; DNA: TGTGCCAGCAGGTGGCAGGCTAATGAAAAACTGTTTTTT
J: TRBJ2-7; size: -; D: TRBD1; V: TRBV5-1; CDR3: CASSPTVGQGSYEQYF; DNA: TGCGCCAGCAGCCCCACCGTAGGACAGGGCTCCTACGAGCAGTACTTC
J: TRBJ2-5; size: once; D: TRBD1; V: TRBV4-1; CDR3: CASSQITGTGLETQYF; DNA: TGCGCCAGCAGCCAAATTACCGGGACAGGGCTGGAGACCCAGTACTTC
J: TRBJ2-1; size: -; D: -; V: TRBV7-9; CDR3: CASSLAGDFNEQFF; DNA: TGTGCCAGCAGCTTAGCGGGGGACTTCAATGAGCAGTTCTTC
J: TRBJ1-3; size: -; D: -; V: TRBV6-6; CDR3: CASTSGPGNTIYF; DNA: TGTGCCAGCACTTCAGGCCCGGGAAACACCATATATTTT
J: TRBJ1-2; size: -; D: -; V: TRBV6-5; CDR3: CASLDTGLRGYTF; DNA: TGTGCCAGCCTAGATACAGGGTTAAGAGGCTACACCTTC
J: TRBJ1-1; size: once; D: -; V: TRBV2; CDR3: CATKSNTEAFF; DNA: TGTGCCACAAAATCGAACACTGAAGCTTTCTTT